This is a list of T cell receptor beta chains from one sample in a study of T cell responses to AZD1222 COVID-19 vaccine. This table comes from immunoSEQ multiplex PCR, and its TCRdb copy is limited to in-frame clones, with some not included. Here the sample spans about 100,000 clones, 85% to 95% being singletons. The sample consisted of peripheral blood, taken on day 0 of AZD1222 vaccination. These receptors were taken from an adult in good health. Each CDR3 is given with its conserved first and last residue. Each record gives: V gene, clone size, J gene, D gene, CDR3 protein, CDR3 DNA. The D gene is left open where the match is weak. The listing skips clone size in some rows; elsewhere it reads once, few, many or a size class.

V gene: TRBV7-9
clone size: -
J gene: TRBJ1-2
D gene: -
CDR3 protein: CASSLDWLGYTF
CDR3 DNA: TGTGCCAGCAGCTTAGATTGGCTTGGCTACACCTTC

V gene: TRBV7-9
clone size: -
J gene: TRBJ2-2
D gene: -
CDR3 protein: CASSLTRNTGELFF
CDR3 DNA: TGTGCCAGCAGCTTAACACGGAACACCGGGGAGCTGTTTTTT

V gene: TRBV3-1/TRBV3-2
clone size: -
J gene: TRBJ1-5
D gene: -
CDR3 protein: CASSQDWGFNQPQHF
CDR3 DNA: TGTGCCAGCAGCCAAGATTGGGGCTTCAATCAGCCCCAGCATTTT

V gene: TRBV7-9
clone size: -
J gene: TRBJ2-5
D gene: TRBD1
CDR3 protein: CASSPRDRYQETQYF
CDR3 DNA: TGTGCCAGCAGCCCCCGGGACAGGTACCAAGAGACCCAGTACTTC

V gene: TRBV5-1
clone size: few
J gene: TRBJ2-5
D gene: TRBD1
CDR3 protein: CASSANTGGGETQYF
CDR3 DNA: TGCGCCAGCAGCGCCAACACAGGGGGCGGAGAGACCCAGTACTTC

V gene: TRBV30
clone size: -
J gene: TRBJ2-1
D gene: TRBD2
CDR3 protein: CAWNRGGSSYNEQFF
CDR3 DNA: TGTGCCTGGAACCGCGGGGGGAGCTCCTACAATGAGCAGTTCTTC

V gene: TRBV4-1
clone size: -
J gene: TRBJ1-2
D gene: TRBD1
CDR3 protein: CASSQEQGASYGYTF
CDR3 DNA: TGCGCCAGCAGCCAAGAACAGGGGGCTAGCTATGGCTACACCTTC

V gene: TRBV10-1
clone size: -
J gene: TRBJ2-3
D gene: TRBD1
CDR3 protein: CASSSGGVADTQYF
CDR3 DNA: TGCGCCAGCAGTTCAGGGGGTGTCGCAGATACGCAGTATTTT

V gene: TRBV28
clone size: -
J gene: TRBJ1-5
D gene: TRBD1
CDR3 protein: CASSTVGQVFGQPQHF
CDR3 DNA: TGTGCCAGCAGTACAGTGGGACAGGTCTTCGGTCAGCCCCAGCATTTT

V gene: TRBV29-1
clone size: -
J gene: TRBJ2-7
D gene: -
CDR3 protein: CSVRTDYYEQYF
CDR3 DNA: TGCAGCGTCCGGACAGATTACTACGAGCAGTACTTC

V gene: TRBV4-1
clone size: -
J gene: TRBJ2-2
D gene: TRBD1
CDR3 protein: CASSQVWDRAGGELFF
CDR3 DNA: TGCGCCAGCAGCCAAGTTTGGGACAGGGCGGGCGGGGAGCTGTTTTTT

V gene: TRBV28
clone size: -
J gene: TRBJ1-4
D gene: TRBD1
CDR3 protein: CASSTPQGAGEKLFF
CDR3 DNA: TGTGCCAGCAGTACCCCGCAGGGGGCCGGGGAAAAACTGTTTTTT

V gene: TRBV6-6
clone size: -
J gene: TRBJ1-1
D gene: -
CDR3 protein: CASSPGHREAFF
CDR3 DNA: TGTGCCAGCAGTCCCGGACATCGAGAAGCTTTCTTT

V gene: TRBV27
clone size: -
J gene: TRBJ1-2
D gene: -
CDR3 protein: CASSKQDNYGYTF
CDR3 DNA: TGTGCCAGCAGCAAACAGGATAACTATGGCTACACCTTC

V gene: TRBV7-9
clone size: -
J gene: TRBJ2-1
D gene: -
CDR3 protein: CASSPKTDYNEQFF
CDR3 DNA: TGTGCCAGCAGCCCGAAGACAGACTACAATGAGCAGTTCTTC

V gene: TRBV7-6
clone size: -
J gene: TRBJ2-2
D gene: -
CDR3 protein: CASSLPGSGLNTGELFF
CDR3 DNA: TGTGCCAGCAGCTTGCCTGGCAGCGGACTTAACACCGGGGAGCTGTTTTTT

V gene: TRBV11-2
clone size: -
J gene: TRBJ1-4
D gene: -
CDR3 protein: CASSPAYWDAERPHILFF
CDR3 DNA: TGTGCCAGCAGCCCTGCCTATTGGGACGCCGAGAGACCCCATATTCTGTTTTTT

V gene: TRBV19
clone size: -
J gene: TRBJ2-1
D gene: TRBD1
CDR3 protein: CASSIGQGAIGEQFF
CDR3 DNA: TGTGCCAGTAGTATCGGGCAGGGGGCCATTGGCGAGCAGTTCTTC

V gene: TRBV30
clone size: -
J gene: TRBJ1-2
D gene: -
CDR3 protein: CAWSVSVQGDYGYTF
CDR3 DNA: TGTGCCTGGAGTGTTAGTGTACAGGGTGACTATGGCTACACCTTC

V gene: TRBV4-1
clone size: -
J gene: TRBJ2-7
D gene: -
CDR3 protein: CASSQGGRGSYEQYF
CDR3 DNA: TGCGCCAGCAGCCAAGGCGGCAGGGGCAGCTACGAGCAGTACTTC

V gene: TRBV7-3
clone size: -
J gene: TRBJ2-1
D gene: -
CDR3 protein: CASSSESATYNEQFF
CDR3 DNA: TGTGCCAGCAGCTCAGAGAGCGCCACCTACAATGAGCAGTTCTTC

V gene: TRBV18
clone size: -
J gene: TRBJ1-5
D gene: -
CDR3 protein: CASSPAGGPQPQHF
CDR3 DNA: TGTGCCAGCTCACCAGCCGGGGGGCCTCAGCCCCAGCATTTT

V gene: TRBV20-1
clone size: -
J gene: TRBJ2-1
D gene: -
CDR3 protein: CSARGYDEQFF
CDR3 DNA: TGCAGTGCTAGAGGTTATGATGAGCAGTTCTTC

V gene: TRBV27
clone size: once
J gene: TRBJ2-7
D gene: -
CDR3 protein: CASSLSGNGYEQYF
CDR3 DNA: TGTGCCAGCAGTTTATCCGGGAATGGCTACGAGCAGTACTTC

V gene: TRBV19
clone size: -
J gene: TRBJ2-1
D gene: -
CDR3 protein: CASSAKGPPWENEQFF
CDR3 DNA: TGTGCCAGTAGTGCGAAGGGTCCCCCGTGGGAGAATGAGCAGTTCTTC

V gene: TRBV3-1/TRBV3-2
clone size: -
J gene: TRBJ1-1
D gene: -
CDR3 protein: CASSRGGNTEAFF
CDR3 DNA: TGTGCCAGCAGCCGAGGCGGGAACACTGAAGCTTTCTTT

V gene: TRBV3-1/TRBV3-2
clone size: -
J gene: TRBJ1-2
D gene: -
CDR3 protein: CASSHKLRTAKERGYTF
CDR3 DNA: TGTGCCAGCAGCCACAAACTCCGGACAGCAAAAGAACGTGGCTACACCTTC